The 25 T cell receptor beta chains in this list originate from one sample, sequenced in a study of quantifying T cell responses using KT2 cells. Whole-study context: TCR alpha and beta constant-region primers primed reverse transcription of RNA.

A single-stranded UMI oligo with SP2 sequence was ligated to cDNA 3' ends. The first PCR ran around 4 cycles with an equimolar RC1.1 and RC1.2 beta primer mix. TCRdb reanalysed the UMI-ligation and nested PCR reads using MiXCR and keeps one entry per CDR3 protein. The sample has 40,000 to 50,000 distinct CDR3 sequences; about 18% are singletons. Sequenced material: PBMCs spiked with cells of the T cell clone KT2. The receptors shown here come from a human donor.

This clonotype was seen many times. The CDR3 loop is CASSPGHYSNQPQHF. The CDR3, as DNA: TGTGCCAGCAGTCCGGGACACTATAGCAATCAGCCCCAGCATTTT. The chain carries TRBV12-3 or TRBV12-4 and TRBJ1-5; a weak D match, TRBD1 (6 bases). The V end lost 5 bases, the J end lost 0 bases, and 11 bases lay between the germline ends. This CDR3 contains 15 residues.

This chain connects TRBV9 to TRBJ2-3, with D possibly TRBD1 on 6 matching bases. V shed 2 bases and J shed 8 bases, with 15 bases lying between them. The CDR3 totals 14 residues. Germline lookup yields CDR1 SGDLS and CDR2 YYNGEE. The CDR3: CASSVDGGQGTQYF. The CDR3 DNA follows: TGTGCCAGCAGCGTCGATGGGGGCCAGGGTACGCAGTATTTT.

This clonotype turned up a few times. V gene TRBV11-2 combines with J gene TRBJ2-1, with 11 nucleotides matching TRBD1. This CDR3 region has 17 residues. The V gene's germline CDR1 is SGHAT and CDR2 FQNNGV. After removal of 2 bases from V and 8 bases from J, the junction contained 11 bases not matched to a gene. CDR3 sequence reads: CASSLNVWDRGIDEQFF. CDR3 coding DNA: TGTGCCAGCAGCTTAAACGTGTGGGACAGGGGGATCGATGAGCAGTTCTTC.

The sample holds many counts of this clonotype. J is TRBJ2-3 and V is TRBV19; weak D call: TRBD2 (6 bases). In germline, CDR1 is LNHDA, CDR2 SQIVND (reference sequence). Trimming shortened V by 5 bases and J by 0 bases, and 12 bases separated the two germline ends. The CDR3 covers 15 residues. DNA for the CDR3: TGTGCCAGTAGTCCGGGAGTCATTAGCACAGATACGCAGTATTTT. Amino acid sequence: CASSPGVISTDTQYF.

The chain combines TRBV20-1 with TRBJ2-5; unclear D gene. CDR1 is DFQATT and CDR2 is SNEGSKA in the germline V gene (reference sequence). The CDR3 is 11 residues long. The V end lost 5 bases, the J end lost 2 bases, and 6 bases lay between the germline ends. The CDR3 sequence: CSALRQETQYF. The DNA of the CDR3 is TGCAGTGCTTTAAGGCAAGAGACCCAGTACTTC.

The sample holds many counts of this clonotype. CDR3 amino acids: CASSSARTDEAFF. The CDR3 DNA reads as TGTGCCAGCAGCTCCGCCCGGACCGATGAAGCTTTCTTT. The genes are TRBV11-2 and TRBJ1-1; D unresolved. This CDR3 contains 13 residues. Germline CDR1 reads SGHAT; CDR2 reads FQNNGV. The V gene lost 4 bases and the J gene lost 7 bases, with 13 bases spanning the gap.

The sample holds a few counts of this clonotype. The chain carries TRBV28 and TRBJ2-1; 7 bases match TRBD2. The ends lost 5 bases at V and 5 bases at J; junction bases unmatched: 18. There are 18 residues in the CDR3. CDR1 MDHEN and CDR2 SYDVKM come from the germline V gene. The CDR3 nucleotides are TGTGCCAGCAGTCCGAGGGGATTCCGCGGGAGACACAACAATGAGCAGTTCTTC. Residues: CASSPRGFRGRHNNEQFF.

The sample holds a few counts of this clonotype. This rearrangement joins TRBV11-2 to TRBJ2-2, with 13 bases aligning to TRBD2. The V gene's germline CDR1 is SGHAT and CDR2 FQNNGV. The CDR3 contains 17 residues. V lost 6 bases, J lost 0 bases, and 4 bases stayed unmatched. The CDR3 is CASSTGLAGANTGELFF. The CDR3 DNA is TGTGCCAGCAGTACCGGACTAGCGGGAGCGAACACCGGGGAGCTGTTTTTT. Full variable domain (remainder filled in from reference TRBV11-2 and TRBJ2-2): EAGVAQSPRYKIIEKRQSVAFWCNPISGHATLYWYQQILGQGPKLLIQFQNNGVVDDSQLPKDRFSAERLKGVDSTLKIQPAKLEDSAVYLCASSTGLAGANTGELFFGEGSRLTVL.

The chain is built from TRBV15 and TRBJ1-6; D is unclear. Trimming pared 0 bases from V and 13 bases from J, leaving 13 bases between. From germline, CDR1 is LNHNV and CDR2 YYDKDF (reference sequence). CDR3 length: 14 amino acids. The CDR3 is CATSRDRDRLPLHF. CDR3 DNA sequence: TGTGCCACCAGCAGAGATCGAGACCGCCTCCCCCTCCACTTT.

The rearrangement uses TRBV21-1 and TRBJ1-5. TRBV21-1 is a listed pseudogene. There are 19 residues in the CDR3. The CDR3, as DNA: TGTGCCATCGGCCCTTCTTGGGGGACGTCCCAAGTTCGCAATCAGCCCCAGCATTTT. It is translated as CAIGPSWGTSQVRNQPQHF.

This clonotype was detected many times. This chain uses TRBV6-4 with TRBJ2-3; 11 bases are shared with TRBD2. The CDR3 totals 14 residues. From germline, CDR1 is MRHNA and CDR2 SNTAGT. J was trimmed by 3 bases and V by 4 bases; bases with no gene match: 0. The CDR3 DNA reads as TGTGCCAGCAGTGTAGCGGGGGGGACAGATACGCAGTATTTT. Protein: CASSVAGGTDTQYF.

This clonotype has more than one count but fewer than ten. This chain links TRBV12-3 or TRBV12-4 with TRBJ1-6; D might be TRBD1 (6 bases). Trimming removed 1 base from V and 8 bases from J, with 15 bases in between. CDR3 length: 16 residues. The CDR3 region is CASSLGFMGADSPLHF. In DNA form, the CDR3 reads TGTGCCAGCAGTTTAGGGTTCATGGGGGCTGATTCACCCCTCCACTTT.

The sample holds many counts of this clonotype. CDR3 coding DNA: TGTGCCAGCAGCTTATTGAATCAGGCCTATGGCTACACCTTC. Protein product: CASSLLNQAYGYTF. V usage is TRBV11-2 and J usage is TRBJ1-2, with no clear D. V lost 2 bases to trimming and J lost 4 bases, with 11 bases between them. The CDR3 totals 14 residues. Germline V gene data show CDR1 as SGHAT and CDR2 as FQNNGV.

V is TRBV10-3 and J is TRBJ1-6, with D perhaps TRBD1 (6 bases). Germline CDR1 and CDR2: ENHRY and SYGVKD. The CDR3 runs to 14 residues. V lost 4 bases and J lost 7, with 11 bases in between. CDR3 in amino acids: CAISARDTNSPLHF. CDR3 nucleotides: TGTGCCATCAGTGCCCGGGACACGAATTCACCCCTCCACTTT.

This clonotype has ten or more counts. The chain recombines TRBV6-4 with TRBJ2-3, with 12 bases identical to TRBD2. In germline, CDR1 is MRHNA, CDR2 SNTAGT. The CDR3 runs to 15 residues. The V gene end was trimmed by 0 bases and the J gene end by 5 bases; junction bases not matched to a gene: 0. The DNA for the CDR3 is TGTGCCAGCAGTGACTCGACTAGCGGGGGAGATACGCAGTATTTT. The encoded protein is CASSDSTSGGDTQYF.

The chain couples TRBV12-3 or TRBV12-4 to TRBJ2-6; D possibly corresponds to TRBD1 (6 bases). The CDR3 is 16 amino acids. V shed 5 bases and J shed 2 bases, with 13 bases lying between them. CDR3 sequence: CASSLQQGTGANVLTF. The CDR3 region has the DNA TGTGCCAGCAGTCTCCAACAGGGAACTGGGGCCAACGTCCTGACTTTC.

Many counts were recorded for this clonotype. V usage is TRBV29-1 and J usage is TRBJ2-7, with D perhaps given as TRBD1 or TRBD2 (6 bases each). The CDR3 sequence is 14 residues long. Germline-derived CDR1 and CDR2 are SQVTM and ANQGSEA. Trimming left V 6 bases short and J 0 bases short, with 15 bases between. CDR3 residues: CSVRGHLSSYEQYF. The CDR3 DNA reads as TGCAGCGTGCGGGGACACCTTAGCTCCTACGAGCAGTACTTC.

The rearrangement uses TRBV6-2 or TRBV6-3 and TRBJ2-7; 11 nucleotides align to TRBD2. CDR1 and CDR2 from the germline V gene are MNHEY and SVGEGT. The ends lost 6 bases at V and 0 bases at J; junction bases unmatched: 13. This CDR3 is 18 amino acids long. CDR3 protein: CASSHVPGTSGGSYEQYF. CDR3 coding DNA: TGTGCCAGCAGCCACGTCCCCGGTACTAGCGGGGGCTCCTACGAGCAGTACTTC.

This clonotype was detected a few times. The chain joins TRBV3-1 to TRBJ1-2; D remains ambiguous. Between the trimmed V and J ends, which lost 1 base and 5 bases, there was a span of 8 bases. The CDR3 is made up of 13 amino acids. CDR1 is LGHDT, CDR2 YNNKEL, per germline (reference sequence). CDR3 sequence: CASSQGQVYGYTF. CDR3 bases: TGTGCCAGCAGCCAAGGTCAGGTTTATGGCTACACCTTC.

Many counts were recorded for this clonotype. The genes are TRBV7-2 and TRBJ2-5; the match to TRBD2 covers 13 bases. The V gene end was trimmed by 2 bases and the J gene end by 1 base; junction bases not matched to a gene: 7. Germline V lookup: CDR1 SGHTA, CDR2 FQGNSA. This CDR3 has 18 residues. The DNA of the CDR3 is TGTGCCAGCAGCTTAAACCTCAGACTAGCGGGAGGCCAAGAGACCCAGTACTTC. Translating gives CASSLNLRLAGGQETQYF.

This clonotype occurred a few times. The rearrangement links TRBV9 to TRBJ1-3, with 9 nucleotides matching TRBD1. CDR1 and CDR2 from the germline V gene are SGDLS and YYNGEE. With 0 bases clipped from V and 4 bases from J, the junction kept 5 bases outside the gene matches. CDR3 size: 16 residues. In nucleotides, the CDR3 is TGTGCCAGCAGCGTAGGAGGGACAGGGAGCGGAAACACCATATATTTT. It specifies CASSVGGTGSGNTIYF.

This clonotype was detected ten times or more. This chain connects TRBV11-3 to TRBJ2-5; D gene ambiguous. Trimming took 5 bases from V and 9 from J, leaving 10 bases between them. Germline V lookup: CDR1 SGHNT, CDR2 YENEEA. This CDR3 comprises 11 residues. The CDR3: CASSATKAQYF. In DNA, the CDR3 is TGTGCCAGCAGCGCCACGAAGGCCCAGTACTTC.

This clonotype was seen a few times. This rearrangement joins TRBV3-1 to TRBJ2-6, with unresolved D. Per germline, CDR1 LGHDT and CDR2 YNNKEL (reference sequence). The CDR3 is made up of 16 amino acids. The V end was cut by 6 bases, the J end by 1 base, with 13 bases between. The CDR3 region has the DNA TGTGCCAGCAGTCAGGAAATTGGGTCTGGGGCCAACGTCCTGACTTTC. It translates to CASSQEIGSGANVLTF.

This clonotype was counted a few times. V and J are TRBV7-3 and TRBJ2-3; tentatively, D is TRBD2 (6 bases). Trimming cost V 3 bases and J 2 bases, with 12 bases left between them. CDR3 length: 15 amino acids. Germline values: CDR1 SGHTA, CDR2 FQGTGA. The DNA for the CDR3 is TGTGCCAGCAGCTTGGACTACCTAAACACAGATACGCAGTATTTT. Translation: CASSLDYLNTDTQYF.

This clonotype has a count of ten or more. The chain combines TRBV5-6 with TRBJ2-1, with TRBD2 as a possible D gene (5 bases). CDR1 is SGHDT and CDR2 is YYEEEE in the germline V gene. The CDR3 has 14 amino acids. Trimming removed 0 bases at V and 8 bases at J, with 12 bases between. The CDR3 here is CASSLGPGEYEQFF. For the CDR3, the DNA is TGTGCCAGCAGCTTGGGCCCCGGGGAGTATGAGCAGTTCTTC.